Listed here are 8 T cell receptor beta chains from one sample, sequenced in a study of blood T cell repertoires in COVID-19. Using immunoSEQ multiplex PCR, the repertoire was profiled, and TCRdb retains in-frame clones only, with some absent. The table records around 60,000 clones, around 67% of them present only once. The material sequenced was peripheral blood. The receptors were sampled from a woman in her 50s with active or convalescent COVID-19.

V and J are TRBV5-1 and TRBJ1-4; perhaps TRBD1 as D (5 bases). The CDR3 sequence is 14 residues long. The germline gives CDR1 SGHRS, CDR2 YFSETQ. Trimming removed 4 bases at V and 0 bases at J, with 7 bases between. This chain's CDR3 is CASSRDSTNEKLFF. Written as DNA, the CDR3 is TGCGCCAGCAGCCGGGACTCAACTAATGAAAAACTGTTTTTT.

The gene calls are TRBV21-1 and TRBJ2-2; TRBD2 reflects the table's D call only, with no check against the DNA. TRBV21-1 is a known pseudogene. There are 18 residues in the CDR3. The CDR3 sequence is CATATGTSDNTNTGELFF. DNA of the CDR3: TGTGCCACCGCGACCGGGACTAGCGACAACACGAACACCGGGGAGCTGTTTTTT.

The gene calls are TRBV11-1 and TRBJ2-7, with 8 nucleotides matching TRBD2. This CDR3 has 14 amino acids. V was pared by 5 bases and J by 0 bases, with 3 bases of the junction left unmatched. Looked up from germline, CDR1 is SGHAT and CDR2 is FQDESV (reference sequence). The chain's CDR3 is CASSTGTSSYEQYF. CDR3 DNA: TGTGCCAGCAGCACCGGGACTAGCTCCTACGAGCAGTACTTC.

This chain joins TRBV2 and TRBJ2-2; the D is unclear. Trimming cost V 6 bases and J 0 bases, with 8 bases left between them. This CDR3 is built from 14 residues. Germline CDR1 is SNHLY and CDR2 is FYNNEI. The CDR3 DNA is TGTGCCAGCAGAGGCACAGCGAACACCGGGGAGCTGTTTTTT. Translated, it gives CASRGTANTGELFF.

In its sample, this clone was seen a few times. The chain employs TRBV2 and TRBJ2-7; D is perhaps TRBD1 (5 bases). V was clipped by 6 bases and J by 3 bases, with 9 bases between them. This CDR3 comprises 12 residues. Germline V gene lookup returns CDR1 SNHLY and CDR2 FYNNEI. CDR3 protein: CASRPDSYEQYF. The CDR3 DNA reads TGTGCCAGCAGACCAGACAGCTACGAGCAGTACTTC.

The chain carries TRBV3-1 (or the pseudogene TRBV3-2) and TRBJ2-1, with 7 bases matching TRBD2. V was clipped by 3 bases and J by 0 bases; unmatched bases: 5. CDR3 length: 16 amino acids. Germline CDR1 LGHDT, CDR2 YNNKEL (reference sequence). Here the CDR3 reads CASSHFAGDSYNEQFF. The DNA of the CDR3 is TGTGCCAGCAGCCACTTCGCGGGAGACTCCTACAATGAGCAGTTCTTC.

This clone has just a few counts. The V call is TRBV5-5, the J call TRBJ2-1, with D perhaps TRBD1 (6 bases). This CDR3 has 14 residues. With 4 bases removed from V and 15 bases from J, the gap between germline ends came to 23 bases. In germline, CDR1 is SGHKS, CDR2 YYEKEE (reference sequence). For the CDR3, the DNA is TGTGCCAGCAGCACCCGGGACACCCTTGGAACACCGTTCTTC. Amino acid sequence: CASSTRDTLGTPFF. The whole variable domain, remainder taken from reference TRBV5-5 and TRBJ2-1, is DAGVTQSPTHLIKTRGQQVTLRCSPISGHKSVSWYQQVLGQGPQFIFQYYEKEERGRGNFPDRFSARQFPNYSSELNVNALLLGDSALYLCASSTRDTLGTPFFGPGTRLTVL.

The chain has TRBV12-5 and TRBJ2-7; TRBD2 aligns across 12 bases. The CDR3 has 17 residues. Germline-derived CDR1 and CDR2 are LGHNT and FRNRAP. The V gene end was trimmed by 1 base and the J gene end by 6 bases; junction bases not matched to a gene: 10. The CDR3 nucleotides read TGTGCTAGTGGTTTGGGAGGGACTAGCGGGCCCACCTCCGAGCAGTACTTC. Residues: CASGLGGTSGPTSEQYF.